Below, 29 T cell receptor beta chains from the same sample are listed, as sequenced in a study of CD4 T cells in relation to SARS-CoV-2 and coronaviruses. The unexposed donors gave CD4+ T cells in 2011-2018, prior to COVID-19. CD4+ T cells were isolated from the cells after nine to eleven days of culture. Produced via immunoSEQ multiplex PCR; TCRdb's table is partial and in-frame only. The sample lists under 25,000 clones, around four fifths seen once, with about 18% in the top ten. Antigen specificity for these receptors is unknown. The sequenced material came from CD4+ T cells from PBMCs, cultured in vitro. The origin of the receptors is a human donor in good health.

This rearrangement joins TRBV5-1 to TRBJ2-7, with D unclear. V lost 0 bases and J lost 4, with 5 bases in between. The CDR3 spans 12 residues. Germline V lookup: CDR1 SGHRS, CDR2 YFSETQ. The CDR3 is CASSLVPYEQYF. The DNA of the CDR3 is TGCGCCAGCAGCTTGGTGCCTTACGAGCAGTACTTC.

The rearrangement joins TRBV3-1 (or the pseudogene TRBV3-2) to TRBJ2-1; D is possibly TRBD2 (5 bases). Trimming removed 1 base from V and 3 bases from J, with 19 bases in between. This CDR3 comprises 18 residues. From germline, CDR1 is LGHDT and CDR2 YNNKEL (reference sequence). The CDR3 coding sequence is TGTGCCAGCAGCCAAGGGGCAGCCCCGGGCGAGGGCTACAATGAGCAGTTCTTC. This encodes CASSQGAAPGEGYNEQFF.

In its sample, this clone was seen once. The chain couples TRBV9 to TRBJ1-4; possible D gene TRBD1, 5 bases. V was clipped by 0 bases and J by 6 bases, with 12 bases between them. Per germline, CDR1 SGDLS and CDR2 YYNGEE. The length of the CDR3 is 15 residues. This CDR3 reads CASSVAGGWDEKLFF. The DNA of the CDR3 is TGTGCCAGCAGCGTAGCTGGGGGGTGGGATGAAAAACTGTTTTTT. Full variable domain (remainder filled in from reference TRBV9 and TRBJ1-4): DSGVTQTPKHLITATGQRVTLRCSPRSGDLSVYWYQQSLDQGLQFLIQYYNGEERAKGNILERFSAQQFPDLHSELNLSSLELGDSALYFCASSVAGGWDEKLFFGSGTQLSVL.

This sequence joins TRBV12-3 or TRBV12-4 and TRBJ1-1; D possibly corresponds to TRBD1 (6 bases). CDR3 length: 13 amino acids. The germline V and J ends were trimmed by 5 bases and 4 bases, with 11 bases remaining between them. Written as DNA, the CDR3 is TGTGCCAGCAGTCCACAGGGAGGCACTGAAGCTTTCTTT. This encodes CASSPQGGTEAFF.

The chain joins TRBV6-5 to TRBJ1-3; the D is unclear. Looked up from germline, CDR1 is MNHEY and CDR2 is SVGAGI. The V end was cut by 5 bases, the J end by 0 bases, with 8 bases between. This CDR3 spans 14 amino acids. CDR3 DNA: TGTGCCAGCAGTCCGACTGGCTCTGGAAACACCATATATTTT. Translated: CASSPTGSGNTIYF.

The V gene is TRBV29-1, the J gene TRBJ1-2; D not resolved. V lost 6 bases to trimming and J lost 4 bases, with 12 bases between them. The CDR3 is made up of 12 amino acids. The germline V gene encodes CDR1 SQVTM and CDR2 ANQGSEA. CDR3 region: CSVQTAFYGYTF. DNA for the CDR3: TGCAGCGTCCAAACAGCATTCTATGGCTACACCTTC.

This clone appeared a few times. The V call is TRBV15, the J call TRBJ1-1, with D possibly matching TRBD1 (5 bases). This CDR3 is 12 amino acids long. CDR1 LNHNV and CDR2 YYDKDF come from the germline V gene (reference sequence). Trimming removed 3 bases from V and 8 bases from J, with 10 bases in between. DNA for the CDR3: TGTGCCACCAGCAGGGGGGGAGGAGAAGCTTTCTTT. This gives the protein CATSRGGGEAFF. Full variable domain (missing parts from reference TRBV15 and TRBJ1-1): DAMVIQNPRYQVTQFGKPVTLSCSQTLNHNVMYWYQQKSSQAPKLLFHYYDKDFNNEADTPDNFQSRRPNTSFCFLDIRSPGLGDTAMYLCATSRGGGEAFFGQGTRLTVV.

The rearrangement links TRBV7-8 to TRBJ2-1; the D gene is possibly TRBD1 (6 bases). The CDR3 is 16 amino acids. V dropped 8 bases and J dropped 0 bases, with 17 bases sitting between them. CDR1 is SGHVS, CDR2 FQNEAQ, per germline. The CDR3 region has the DNA TGTGCCAGCCAGGGGACCTACAAACGCTCCTACAATGAGCAGTTCTTC. Translating gives CASQGTYKRSYNEQFF.

The chain employs TRBV20-1 and TRBJ1-5; the D is unclear. Trimming stripped 3 bases from V and 5 bases from J, with 11 bases between. This CDR3 contains 13 residues. CDR1 is DFQATT, CDR2 SNEGSKA, per germline (reference sequence). Here the CDR3 reads CSASILADQPQHF. The CDR3 nucleotides read TGCAGTGCTAGTATTTTGGCGGATCAGCCCCAGCATTTT.

The DNA for the CDR3 is TGCGCCAGCAGCCAATGGACAGGGGGAGAGACCCAGTACTTC. This gives the protein CASSQWTGGETQYF. The rearrangement uses TRBV4-1 and TRBJ2-5, with 10 bases aligning to TRBD1. With 2 bases clipped from V and 4 bases from J, the junction kept 1 base outside the gene matches. The CDR3 is made up of 14 amino acids. Germline CDR1 MGHRA, CDR2 YSYEKL.

The J gene is TRBJ1-5, the V gene TRBV12-5, with D perhaps TRBD1 (5 bases). Trimming stripped 3 bases from V and 6 bases from J, with 15 bases between. The CDR3 consists of 15 residues. CDR1 and CDR2 (germline): LGHNT, FRNRAP. CDR3 sequence reads: CASGFISGGGQPQHF. In DNA, the CDR3 is TGTGCTAGTGGTTTCATCTCGGGGGGAGGTCAGCCCCAGCATTTT.

The CDR3 DNA reads as TGTGCCAGCAGCCAAGATGCACAGACGGAGCAGCCCCAGCATTTT. Translation gives CASSQDAQTEQPQHF. V and J are TRBV4-2 and TRBJ1-5; D not resolved. Looked up from germline, CDR1 is LGHNA and CDR2 is YNFKEQ. Trimming left V 0 bases short and J 7 bases short, with 13 bases between. The CDR3 length is 15 residues.

The chain combines TRBV28 with TRBJ2-7; D tentatively fits TRBD1 or TRBD2 (5 bases each). In germline, CDR1 is MDHEN, CDR2 SYDVKM. The V end lost 6 bases, the J end lost 4 bases, and 34 bases lay between the germline ends. The CDR3 extends over 20 amino acids. Here the CDR3 DNA reads TGTGCCAGCAGAATTTATCACCACAGGTGGGATGGGGGTAAAAGGTACGAGCAGTACTTC. Translating it yields CASRIYHHRWDGGKRYEQYF.

The chain links TRBV4-1 to TRBJ2-1; 7 positions agree with TRBD2. This CDR3 is 16 amino acids long. Trimming at V came to 1 base and at J to 7 bases, leaving 10 bases not matched to a gene. Germline V gene lookup returns CDR1 MGHRA and CDR2 YSYEKL. CDR3 bases: TGCGCCAGCAGCCAAGTGGCGGGACTAAGGTGGAATGAGCAGTTCTTC. Its translation: CASSQVAGLRWNEQFF.

J is TRBJ1-2 and V is TRBV3-1 (or the pseudogene TRBV3-2); no clear D gene. The V and J ends lost 2 bases and 2 bases respectively, with 6 bases between them. The CDR3 is 13 amino acids. Germline V CDR1 and CDR2: LGHDT, YNNKEL (reference sequence). The CDR3 reads CASSQLDNYGYTF. The DNA of the CDR3 is TGTGCCAGCAGCCAACTTGACAACTATGGCTACACCTTC.

The chain uses TRBV27 and TRBJ2-7, with D perhaps assigned TRBD1 or TRBD2 (6 bases each). CDR1 is MNHEY and CDR2 is SMNVEV in the germline V gene (reference sequence). Trimming took off 4 bases at V and 6 bases at J, with 19 bases between the two ends. The CDR3 covers 15 residues. CDR3 nucleotides: TGTGCCAGCAGTTCCACAGGGACCGGGGGCTCCGAGCAGTACTTC. Translation gives CASSSTGTGGSEQYF.

The rearrangement uses TRBV19 and TRBJ1-2; 11 bases are shared with TRBD1. V gave up 0 bases and J gave up 6 bases; unmatched junction bases: 9. This CDR3 has 17 amino acids. Germline lookup yields CDR1 LNHDA and CDR2 SQIVND (reference sequence). CDR3 coding DNA: TGTGCCAGTAGTATAGACGGACAGGGGGCGCGGCGCAATGGCTACACCTTC. This sequence encodes CASSIDGQGARRNGYTF.

The chain carries TRBV4-1 and TRBJ2-7, with 11 bases lining up with TRBD1. CDR1 is MGHRA and CDR2 is YSYEKL in the germline V gene. Trimming cost V 3 bases and J 4 bases; bases outside gene matches: 5. This CDR3 spans 15 amino acids. The DNA for the CDR3 is TGCGCCAGCAGCCAGCCGGACAGGGGGCGGTACGAGCAGTACTTC. Translation gives CASSQPDRGRYEQYF.

The chain uses TRBV7-6 and TRBJ2-6; tentatively, D is TRBD1 (6 bases). CDR1 SGHVS and CDR2 FNYEAQ come from the germline V gene. There are 19 residues in the CDR3. With 5 bases removed from V and 4 bases from J, the gap between germline ends came to 24 bases. CDR3 residues: CASSRSQKTGNPGANVLTF. The CDR3, as DNA: TGTGCCAGCAGCAGATCCCAAAAGACAGGTAACCCCGGGGCCAACGTCCTGACTTTC.

In DNA, the CDR3 is TGTGCCTCCTCCGGGCAGAATAATTCACCCCTCCACTTT. Its protein is CASSGQNNSPLHF. The V gene is TRBV30, the J gene TRBJ1-6; the D is unclear. Germline V gene data show CDR1 as GTSNPN and CDR2 as SVGIG (reference sequence). The CDR3 has 13 residues. V lost 7 bases, J lost 5 bases, and 12 bases lay in between.

This clone occurred once. The V call is TRBV3-1 (or the pseudogene TRBV3-2), the J call TRBJ2-1; D not resolved. The CDR3 contains 13 residues. Germline V gene data show CDR1 as LGHDT and CDR2 as YNNKEL (reference sequence). V lost 1 base and J lost 8, with 9 bases in between. The CDR3 is CASSQAGMDEQFF. Here the CDR3 DNA reads TGTGCCAGCAGCCAAGCAGGCATGGATGAGCAGTTCTTC.

This clone was seen only once. J is TRBJ2-3 and V is TRBV27; 10 bases agree with TRBD1. With V trimmed by 5 bases and J by 1 base, 12 bases remained unmatched. Germline V gene lookup returns CDR1 MNHEY and CDR2 SMNVEV (reference sequence). There are 18 residues in the CDR3. Here the CDR3 reads CASSLRDRGEMGTDTQYF. In DNA form, the CDR3 reads TGTGCCAGCAGTCTCCGGGACAGGGGAGAGATGGGCACAGATACGCAGTATTTT.

The CDR3 spells CSVEGGRGYGYTF. CDR3 in DNA: TGCAGCGTTGAAGGGGGCAGGGGATATGGCTACACCTTC. The chain couples TRBV29-1 to TRBJ1-2; the D gene is possibly TRBD1 (6 bases). The CDR3 runs 13 residues. Germline-derived CDR1 and CDR2 are SQVTM and ANQGSEA. V was cut by 1 base and J by 5 bases, with 11 bases left in between.

The chain combines TRBV7-2 with TRBJ2-5, with D perhaps given as TRBD1 or TRBD2 (6 bases each). The CDR3 extends over 16 amino acids. CDR1 and CDR2 (germline): SGHTA, FQGNSA. V was trimmed by 3 bases and J by 0 bases, leaving 14 bases between them. CDR3: CASSFAGQVNQETQYF. In DNA form, the CDR3 reads TGTGCCAGCAGCTTTGCGGGACAAGTCAACCAAGAGACCCAGTACTTC.

J is TRBJ2-3 and V is TRBV5-1, with D hard to call. This CDR3 is 14 amino acids long. Germline V CDR1 and CDR2: SGHRS, YFSETQ. Trimming took off 4 bases at V and 2 bases at J, with 11 bases between the two ends. The CDR3 nucleotides read TGCGCCAGCAGCCTCTCTTCCTACACAGATACGCAGTATTTT. It is translated as CASSLSSYTDTQYF.

In DNA form, the CDR3 reads TGTGCCAGCAGTTACGGGAGGGTAGACTCACCCCTCCACTTT. It yields the protein CASSYGRVDSPLHF. The chain carries TRBV6-5 and TRBJ1-6, with D uncertain. CDR1 is MNHEY and CDR2 is SVGAGI in the germline V gene. V lost 2 bases and J 10 bases, leaving 12 bases between the germline ends. The CDR3 is 14 amino acids.

This sequence joins TRBV10-3 and TRBJ2-3; a possible D gene is TRBD2 (6 bases). V dropped 2 bases and J dropped 2 bases, with 14 bases sitting between them. Germline CDR1 and CDR2: ENHRY and SYGVKD. The CDR3 has 16 amino acids. CDR3 in amino acids: CAISEHSGADTDTQYF. CDR3 sequence (DNA): TGTGCCATCAGTGAGCATAGCGGAGCAGACACAGATACGCAGTATTTT.

V usage is TRBV9 and J usage is TRBJ2-7; 8 bases match TRBD1. With 0 bases clipped from V and 5 bases from J, the junction kept 10 bases outside the gene matches. CDR1 and CDR2 (germline): SGDLS, YYNGEE. CDR3 size: 16 residues. CDR3 sequence reads: CASSVGLTGGSHEQYF. CDR3 DNA: TGTGCCAGCAGCGTAGGTTTAACAGGGGGTTCCCACGAGCAGTACTTC.

The V call is TRBV5-6, the J call TRBJ2-2, with TRBD1 matching over 7 bases. The J segment lost 3 bases and the V segment lost 3 bases, leaving 8 bases of the junction unmatched. Germline V gives CDR1 SGHDT, CDR2 YYEEEE. This CDR3 is built from 16 residues. The CDR3 coding sequence is TGTGCCAGCAGCTCAGCTGACGGACAGGACACCGGGGAGCTGTTTTTT. Its protein product is CASSSADGQDTGELFF.